This TCR beta chain was recovered during a study of CD8 T cells in Susac syndrome. In the case of this clonotype: Its antigen is not identified.

The CDR3 loop spans 14 amino acids. Germline V lookup: CDR1 SGHVS, CDR2 FQNEAQ. V was shortened by 5 bases and J by 5 bases, with 15 bases between the two germline ends. Whole-study results and caveats: The number of individuals included in the study's TCR sequencing and HLA analysis was acknowledged as relatively small.

cDNA came from approximately 0.5 to 1 ug RNA primed by random hexamers. Amplification of the TCR beta CDR3 was carried out by immunoSEQ multiplex PCR, which spanned a total of 54 Vbeta and 13 Jbeta segments. TCRdb re-called the immunoSEQ multiplex PCR reads through MiXCR, storing one row per CDR3 protein. The table includes about 200,000 distinct CDR3 sequences, more than 90% detected once. This sequence originates from a human donor with multiple sclerosis. Sequencing used CD4+ T cells from PBMCs. The chain couples TRBV7-8 to TRBJ2-5, with D unresolved. The CDR3 is CASSPPASWETQYF. In DNA, the CDR3 is TGTGCCAGCAGCCCCCCGGCCAGCTGGGAGACCCAGTACTTC.